This paragraph reports one TCR beta chain. The antigen is unknown. The V segment lost 5 bases and the J segment 5 bases; nucleotides outside the gene matches: 7. From germline, CDR1 is MGHDK and CDR2 SYGVNS. The CDR3 has 14 amino acids. The table came from immunoSEQ multiplex PCR; TCRdb's copy has only in-frame clones and leaves some out. This sample has approximately 130,000 clones, with roughly 93% found just once. This sample is drawn from a study of T cell responses to AZD1222 COVID-19 vaccine. Study as a whole: Second doses at about 4 or about 12 weeks were pooled. General observations from the study: At study baseline, merely about 6 AZD1222 recipients were seropositive. Sampling that yielded the repertoires occurred only after the peak T cell response. Vaccination with two AZD1222 doses was followed by a rise in Spike-specific TCR breadth and depth.

This sample comprised peripheral blood, obtained on day 0 of AZD1222 vaccination. The chain couples TRBV25-1 to TRBJ2-5; TRBD2 matches at 8 bases. The sequence came from an adult in good health. CDR3 in DNA: TGTGCCAGCAGTTTCGGACTAGCCCGGGAGACCCAGTACTTC. This translates into CASSFGLARETQYF. The whole variable domain, remainder taken from reference TRBV25-1 and TRBJ2-5, is EADIYQTPRYLVIGTGKKITLECSQTMGHDKMYWYQQDPGMELHLIHYSYGVNSTEKGDLSSESTVSRIRTEHFPLTLESARPSHTSQYLCASSFGLARETQYFGPGTRLLVL.